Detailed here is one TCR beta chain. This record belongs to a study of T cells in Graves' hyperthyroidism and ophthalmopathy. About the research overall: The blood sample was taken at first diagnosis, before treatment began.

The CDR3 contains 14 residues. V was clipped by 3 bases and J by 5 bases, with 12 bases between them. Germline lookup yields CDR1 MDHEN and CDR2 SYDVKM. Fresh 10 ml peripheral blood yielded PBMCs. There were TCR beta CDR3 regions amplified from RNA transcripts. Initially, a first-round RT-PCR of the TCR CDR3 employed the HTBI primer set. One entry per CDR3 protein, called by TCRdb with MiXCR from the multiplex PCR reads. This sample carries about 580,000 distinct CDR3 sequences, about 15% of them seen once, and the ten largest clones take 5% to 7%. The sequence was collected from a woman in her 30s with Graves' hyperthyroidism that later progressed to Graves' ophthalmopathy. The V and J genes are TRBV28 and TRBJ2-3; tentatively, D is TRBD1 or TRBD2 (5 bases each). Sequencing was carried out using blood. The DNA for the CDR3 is TGTGCCAGCAGTTTTTTGAGGGGCCTAGATACGCAGTATTTT. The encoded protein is CASSFLRGLDTQYF.